One sample yielded the 8 T cell receptor beta chains listed below, sequenced in a study of naive and memory T cell subsets (dated by TCRdb to about 2017). Libraries were constructed by UMI-ligation and nested PCR. This sample was sequenced with an Illumina MiSeq. To cover both TRBC1 and TRBC2, the beta constant-region primer consisted of an equimolar mix of two oligonucleotides. TCRdb reworked the public reads: Q25 trimming with fastp, MiXCR clone assembly, productive beta chains retained. CDR3 protein duplicates are merged, each entry listing the most common genes and DNA. This sample has 37,000 or so distinct CDR3 sequences in its table, and roughly 13% of those were observed once. The ten largest make up more than 20% of the sample. The sequenced material came from effector memory CD4+ T cells from blood. The cell subset or site label on this specimen signifies: effector memory, CD45RA- CD27-. All receptors come from a human donor in good health.

This clonotype was detected a few times. The chain couples TRBV19 to TRBJ1-6; the D gene is possibly TRBD1 (6 bases). CDR3 size: 15 residues. Germline CDR1 and CDR2: LNHDA and SQIVND (reference sequence). Between the trimmed V and J ends, which lost 5 bases and 7 bases, there was a span of 15 bases. The CDR3 spells CASSSKGGENSPLHF. CDR3 nucleotide sequence: TGTGCCAGTAGTTCCAAAGGGGGTGAAAATTCACCCCTCCACTTT.

For this clonotype: A much larger clone differs from this one at a single base, so this may be a read error. This chain joins TRBV7-8 and TRBJ2-2; D call uncertain. The germline V gene has CDR1 SGHVS and CDR2 FQNEAQ. The CDR3 is 14 residues long. The CDR3 nucleotides read TGTGCCAGCAGCTCCGGGTGGAGCACCTGGGAGCTGTTTTTT. It encodes CASSSGWSTWELFF. Looking up the rest from reference TRBV7-8 and TRBJ2-2 gives the full variable domain: GAGVSQSPRYKVAKRGQDVALRCDPISGHVSLFWYQQALGQGPEFLTYFQNEAQLDKSGLPSDRFFAERPEGSVSTLKIQRTQQEDSAVYLCASSSGWSTWELFFGEGSRLTVL.

This clonotype was seen only a few times. The rearrangement uses TRBV7-6 and TRBJ1-1, with D uncertain. Deletions cut 1 base from V and 4 bases from J, with 7 bases between. The CDR3 is 13 amino acids. CDR1 is SGHVS and CDR2 is FNYEAQ in the germline V gene. DNA for the CDR3: TGTGCCAGCAGCTTAGTGGAGACCACTGAAGCTTTCTTT. It yields the protein CASSLVETTEAFF.

The V call is TRBV6-1, the J call TRBJ1-1; a possible D gene is TRBD1 (6 bases). The CDR3 is 14 residues long. Trimming pared 7 bases from V and 6 bases from J, leaving 18 bases between. Germline assignment: CDR1 MNHNS and CDR2 SASEGT. The CDR3 DNA reads TGTGCCAGCAACCCCCAGGGGATAAACTCTGAAGCTTTCTTT. Translated, it gives CASNPQGINSEAFF.

V usage is TRBV6-2 or TRBV6-3 and J usage is TRBJ2-7, with 9 bases matching TRBD1. Unmatched junction bases numbered 4, after V lost 10 bases and J lost 0 bases. The CDR3 is 13 amino acids. Germline loops: CDR1 MNHEY, CDR2 SVGEGT. CDR3 in amino acids: CATETGGSYEQYF. The CDR3 DNA sequence: TGTGCCACCGAGACAGGGGGCTCCTACGAGCAGTACTTC.

This clonotype was picked up a small number of times. The chain employs TRBV4-2 and TRBJ1-5; 7 nucleotides align to TRBD1. V lost 3 bases and J lost 0; bases outside the gene matches: 11. The CDR3 consists of 18 residues. The germline V gene encodes CDR1 LGHNA and CDR2 YNFKEQ. The DNA for the CDR3 is TGTGCCAGCAGCCACGTCCAGGGGGGCGATTATAGCAATCAGCCCCAGCATTTT. It translates to CASSHVQGGDYSNQPQHF.

This clonotype was picked up a small number of times. The chain is built from TRBV18 and TRBJ2-5; no definite D call. V was cut by 2 bases and J by 1 base, with 5 bases left in between. In germline, CDR1 is KGHSH, CDR2 LQKENI. The CDR3 covers 13 residues. The CDR3 bases are TGTGCCAGCTCACCAGCCACCCAAGAGACCCAGTACTTC. Its translation: CASSPATQETQYF.

A note on this clonotype: The germline gene is not matched at one end of the junction; a read error may be the cause. The chain recombines TRBV7-8 with TRBJ2-1; a weak D match, TRBD1 (6 bases). The CDR3 has 15 residues. Germline CDR1 and CDR2: SGHVS and FQNEAQ. CDR3 protein: CASSPSRGYWDEQSF. The CDR3 coding sequence is TGTGCCAGCAGCCCTTCAAGGGGGTATTGGGATGAGCAGTCCTTC.